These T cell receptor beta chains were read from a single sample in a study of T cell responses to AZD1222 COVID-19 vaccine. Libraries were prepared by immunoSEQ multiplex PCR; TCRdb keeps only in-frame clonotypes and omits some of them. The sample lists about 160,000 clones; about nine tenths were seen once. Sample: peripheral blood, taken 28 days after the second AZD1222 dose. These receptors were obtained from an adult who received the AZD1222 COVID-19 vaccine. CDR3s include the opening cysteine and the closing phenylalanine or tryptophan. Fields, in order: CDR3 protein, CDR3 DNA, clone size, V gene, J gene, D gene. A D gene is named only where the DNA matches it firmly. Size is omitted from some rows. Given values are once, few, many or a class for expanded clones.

CASSQSCFFLSRNQPQHF	TGCGCCAGCAGTCAATCGTGTTTTTTTTTATCACGCAATCAGCCCCAGCATTTT	.	TRBV23-1	TRBJ1-5	.
CSASGQGARGYTF	TGCAGTGCTAGTGGACAGGGGGCGCGGGGCTACACCTTC	once	TRBV20-1	TRBJ1-2	TRBD1
CASTTAGGNQPQHF	TGTGCCAGCACCACCGCGGGGGGCAATCAGCCCCAGCATTTT	once	TRBV7-9	TRBJ1-5	.
CASREGLGYEQYF	TGCGCCAGCAGGGAGGGTCTAGGCTACGAGCAGTACTTC	.	TRBV5-1	TRBJ2-7	.
CASSLDQGGASGNTIYF	TGTGCCAGCAGCTTAGATCAAGGAGGGGCCTCTGGAAACACCATATATTTT	few	TRBV11-3	TRBJ1-3	.
CASSRGWDYGYTF	TGCGCCAGCAGCCGAGGGTGGGACTATGGCTACACCTTC	.	TRBV4-3	TRBJ1-2	.
CASSLVFGGGLLITDTQYF	TGTGCCAGCAGCTTGGTTTTTGGCGGGGGGCTGCTTATCACAGATACGCAGTATTTT	.	TRBV7-9	TRBJ2-3	TRBD2
CAWSAHGGATNQPQHF	TGTGCCTGGAGTGCCCACGGGGGGGCAACCAATCAGCCCCAGCATTTT	.	TRBV30	TRBJ1-5	.
CASSTDPYGYTF	TGTGCCAGTAGTACCGATCCCTATGGCTACACCTTC	few	TRBV19	TRBJ1-2	.
CASSPRLSYGYTF	TGTGCCAGCAGTCCCCGACTTTCCTATGGCTACACCTTC	.	TRBV27	TRBJ1-2	.
CASSFRGREKLFF	TGTGCCAGCAGTTTCAGGGGACGCGAAAAACTGTTTTTT	.	TRBV27	TRBJ1-4	.
CASSLNEKLFF	TGTGCCAGCAGTCTTAATGAAAAACTGTTTTTT	.	TRBV2	TRBJ1-4	.
CASSLGEWGNQPQHF	TGTGCCAGCAGTTTGGGGGAGTGGGGCAATCAGCCCCAGCATTTT	once	TRBV28	TRBJ1-5	.
CASSPPLGTGQYF	TGTGCCAGCAGTCCACCCTTGGGTACAGGGCAGTATTTT	.	TRBV6-5	TRBJ2-3	.
CAWSGSKEYGYTF	TGTGCCTGGAGTGGGTCAAAAGAATATGGCTACACCTTC	once	TRBV30	TRBJ1-2	.
CASIPVRTGVANTEAFF	TGTGCCAGTATTCCGGTTAGGACAGGGGTTGCGAACACTGAAGCTTTCTTT	.	TRBV19	TRBJ1-1	TRBD1
CSVVWTALGEQYF	TGCAGCGTTGTCTGGACGGCGCTGGGGGAGCAGTACTTC	.	TRBV29-1	TRBJ2-7	.
CASSTGTGETQYF	TGCGCCAGCAGCACCGGGACAGGGGAGACCCAGTACTTC	.	TRBV5-1	TRBJ2-5	TRBD1
CASSPRVIDTQYF	TGTGCCAGCAGTCCCCGGGTGATAGATACGCAGTATTTT	.	TRBV6-6	TRBJ2-3	.
CSVESGTGGNYGYTF	TGCAGCGTTGAGTCCGGGACAGGGGGAAACTATGGCTACACCTTC	few	TRBV29-1	TRBJ1-2	TRBD1
CASSQGDRPYQPQHF	TGCGCCAGCAGCCAGGGAGACAGGCCGTATCAGCCCCAGCATTTT	.	TRBV4-3	TRBJ1-5	.
CASSSRIAGSEKLFF	TGTGCCAGCAGCTCAAGGATCGCAGGTAGTGAAAAACTGTTTTTT	.	TRBV11-3	TRBJ1-4	.
CASSQGTSGAYEQYF	TGCGCCAGCAGCCAAGGGACTAGCGGAGCCTACGAGCAGTACTTC	.	TRBV4-1	TRBJ2-7	TRBD2
CASSRGQGGYGYTF	TGTGCCAGCAGCCGAGGACAGGGGGGCTATGGCTACACCTTC	.	TRBV16	TRBJ1-2	TRBD1
CASSLGFLEGSHTQYF	TGCGCCAGCAGCTTGGGGTTTTTGGAAGGATCCCATACGCAGTATTTT	.	TRBV5-1	TRBJ2-3	.
CASSLSWNQPQHF	TGTGCCAGCAGCTTGTCTTGGAATCAGCCCCAGCATTTT	.	TRBV12-3/TRBV12-4	TRBJ1-5	.
CATTLGTEAFF	TGCGCCACCACCTTAGGGACTGAAGCTTTCTTT	.	TRBV10-2	TRBJ1-1	.
CATRPTGLSGNTIYF	TGTGCCACCCGACCAACAGGGCTATCTGGAAACACCATATATTTT	.	TRBV25-1	TRBJ1-3	.
CASKSKSHRYQETQYF	TGTGCCAGCAAATCGAAAAGTCACCGCTACCAAGAGACCCAGTACTTC	.	TRBV2	TRBJ2-5	.